The 20 T cell receptor beta chains reported below all come from one sample, sequenced in a study of control samples from healthy donors and cancer patients. Profiled with immunoSEQ multiplex PCR; TCRdb holds only in-frame clones, not every one. The sample carries 35,000 to 40,000 clones, 65% to 85% recorded once. The specimen sequenced was PBMCs. Every receptor here comes from a woman in her sixties or seventies with lung cancer.

The chain has TRBV5-6 and TRBJ2-5, with TRBD1 as a possible D gene (6 bases). The CDR3 runs 15 residues. With 0 bases removed from V and 7 bases from J, the gap between germline ends came to 16 bases. Germline V gene sequence: CDR1 SGHDT, CDR2 YYEEEE. The CDR3 DNA reads as TGTGCCAGCAGCTTGGTTAGCAGGGGCGGCGGGACCCAGTACTTC. Translating it yields CASSLVSRGGGTQYF.

The chain recombines TRBV27 with TRBJ2-3; tentatively, D is TRBD1 (5 bases). Germline V gene data show CDR1 as MNHEY and CDR2 as SMNVEV (reference sequence). This CDR3 spans 16 amino acids. Trimming took off 8 bases at V and 0 bases at J, with 18 bases between the two ends. CDR3 coding DNA: TGTGCCAGCCAGGGCTCTCGTGAGAGCAGCACAGATACGCAGTATTTT. Residues: CASQGSRESSTDTQYF.

The chain is built from TRBV30 and TRBJ2-3; no clear D. V lost 4 bases and J lost 2, with 16 bases in between. Germline-derived CDR1 and CDR2 are GTSNPN and SVGIG (reference sequence). The CDR3 covers 15 residues. The CDR3 region has the DNA TGTGCCTGGACTTTATTGGCCAGTCCCACAGATACGCAGTATTTT. Translating it yields CAWTLLASPTDTQYF.

The chain carries TRBV2 and TRBJ1-3; possibly TRBD1 for D (6 bases). The V gene's germline CDR1 is SNHLY and CDR2 FYNNEI. V gave up 9 bases and J gave up 4 bases, with 16 bases separating them. The CDR3 is 14 residues long. CDR3 amino acids: CASANRVSGNTIYF. CDR3 bases: TGTGCCAGTGCTAACAGGGTATCGGGAAACACCATATATTTT.

There are a few counts of this clone. This rearrangement joins TRBV10-3 to TRBJ1-2; maybe TRBD1 (6 bases). The CDR3 extends over 13 amino acids. V lost 11 bases and J lost 3, with 16 bases in between. The germline CDR1 and CDR2 sequences are ENHRY and SYGVKD. The CDR3 sequence: CASQGMSDYGYTF. CDR3 sequence (DNA): TGTGCCTCGCAGGGGATGTCGGACTATGGCTACACCTTC.

CDR3 DNA sequence: TGTGCCAGCAGCTTCGGTACAATTGGCGAGCAGTACTTC. The encoded protein is CASSFGTIGEQYF. The rearrangement links TRBV7-3 to TRBJ2-7; D is unclear. The CDR3 loop spans 13 amino acids. Germline CDR1 reads SGHTA; CDR2 reads FQGTGA. The germline V and J ends were trimmed by 3 bases and 6 bases, with 12 bases remaining between them.

The rearrangement uses TRBV27 and TRBJ1-4; 9 nucleotides align to TRBD1. The CDR3 is 13 residues long. V trimming: 8 bases; J trimming: 7 bases; junction bases outside the gene matches: 5. Per the germline V gene, CDR1 is MNHEY and CDR2 is SMNVEV (reference sequence). The CDR3: CASWRQGGEKLFF. The CDR3 coding sequence is TGTGCCAGCTGGAGACAGGGGGGTGAAAAACTGTTTTTT.

The chain has TRBV7-8 and TRBJ2-2; D is ambiguous. Germline V gene data show CDR1 as SGHVS and CDR2 as FQNEAQ. The CDR3 is 15 amino acids. Trimming took 0 bases from V and 6 from J, leaving 11 bases between them. DNA for the CDR3: TGTGCCAGCAGCTTAGCCCACGCGGTTGCCGGGGAGCTGTTTTTT. Translated: CASSLAHAVAGELFF.

The rearrangement links TRBV7-2 to TRBJ1-5, with no clear D. The CDR3 loop spans 16 amino acids. V was shortened by 2 bases and J by 1 base, with 12 bases between the two germline ends. Germline CDR1 SGHTA, CDR2 FQGNSA. In DNA form, the CDR3 reads TGTGCCAGCAGCTTATGGGCAGATTTAAGCAATCAGCCCCAGCATTTT. The encoded protein is CASSLWADLSNQPQHF.

The chain couples TRBV7-9 to TRBJ2-4, with 8 bases matching TRBD1. Trimming at V came to 3 bases and at J to 8 bases, leaving 9 bases not matched to a gene. Germline CDR1 is SEHNR and CDR2 is FQNEAQ (reference sequence). The CDR3 contains 15 residues. In DNA form, the CDR3 reads TGTGCCAGCAGCTTTCGGACAGGGACCGTGGACATTCAGTACTTC. It encodes CASSFRTGTVDIQYF.

The CDR3 DNA is TGTGCCAGCTCACCGTGGGGTGTACGCGAGCAGTACTTC. This gives the protein CASSPWGVREQYF. The gene calls are TRBV18 and TRBJ2-7; D is unclear. V lost 3 bases, J lost 6 bases, and 12 bases lay in between. CDR1 is KGHSH, CDR2 LQKENI, per germline. The CDR3 totals 13 residues.

The V call is TRBV27, the J call TRBJ2-2; possibly TRBD1 for D (5 bases). The CDR3 is 13 amino acids. CDR1 is MNHEY, CDR2 SMNVEV, per germline (reference sequence). Trimming removed 5 bases from V and 4 bases from J, with 8 bases in between. The CDR3 loop is CASSRGATGELFF. CDR3 nucleotide sequence: TGTGCCAGCAGTCGTGGGGCCACCGGGGAGCTGTTTTTT.

The rearrangement links TRBV6-2 or TRBV6-3 to TRBJ2-3; D unresolved. This CDR3 is 17 amino acids long. V lost 0 bases and J 1 base, leaving 14 bases between the germline ends. Germline V gene lookup returns CDR1 MNHEY and CDR2 SVGEGT. CDR3 coding DNA: TGTGCCAGCAGTTACTCGGATTTGGACGCGGGCACAGATACGCAGTATTTT. It yields the protein CASSYSDLDAGTDTQYF.

The J gene is TRBJ2-7, the V gene TRBV5-1; D is perhaps TRBD2 (6 bases). V gave up 3 bases and J gave up 1 base, with 14 bases separating them. Germline lookup yields CDR1 SGHRS and CDR2 YFSETQ. The CDR3 runs 15 residues. CDR3 in DNA: TGCGCCAGCAGCTCTCTGGCGGGGCCTTCCTACGAGCAGTACTTC. This translates into CASSSLAGPSYEQYF.

J is TRBJ1-4 and V is TRBV25-1, with no clear D. CDR1 MGHDK and CDR2 SYGVNS come from the germline V gene. V lost 4 bases, J lost 4 bases, and 10 bases lay in between. The CDR3 contains 14 residues. In DNA, the CDR3 is TGTGCCAGCAGTGGAGGGAGGGTTAATGAAAAACTGTTTTTT. This codes for CASSGGRVNEKLFF.

The rearrangement uses TRBV9 and TRBJ2-2, with TRBD1 identical over 9 bases. This CDR3 is 18 amino acids long. Germline trimming cut 3 bases from V and 5 bases from J; bases unmatched to any gene: 14. Germline assignment: CDR1 SGDLS and CDR2 YYNGEE. CDR3 in amino acids: CASSEGGTGQGWTGELFF. CDR3 DNA sequence: TGTGCCAGCAGCGAGGGTGGGACGGGACAGGGTTGGACCGGGGAGCTGTTTTTT.

The chain uses TRBV28 and TRBJ2-7; weak D call: TRBD1 (6 bases). The CDR3 length is 15 residues. Germline V gene data show CDR1 as MDHEN and CDR2 as SYDVKM. With 4 bases removed from V and 2 bases from J, the gap between germline ends came to 15 bases. In DNA, the CDR3 is TGTGCCAGCAGTTCCTCCGCAGGGGTGGCCTACGAGCAGTACTTC. Its translation: CASSSSAGVAYEQYF.

The chain recombines TRBV30 with TRBJ2-1; 13 positions match TRBD2. The V segment lost 7 bases and the J segment 6 bases; nucleotides outside the gene matches: 3. The CDR3 contains 13 residues. CDR1 GTSNPN and CDR2 SVGIG come from the germline V gene (reference sequence). The CDR3 sequence is CASLAGGSNEQFF. In DNA form, the CDR3 reads TGTGCCTCACTAGCGGGAGGGTCCAATGAGCAGTTCTTC. The variable domain in full, with the rest retrieved from reference TRBV30 and TRBJ2-1, is SQTIHQWPATLVQPVGSPLSLECTVEGTSNPNLYWYRQAAGRGLQLLFYSVGIGQISSEVPQNLSASRPQDRQFILSSKKLLLSDSGFYLCASLAGGSNEQFFGPGTRLTVL.

This clone showed up just once. The chain has TRBV15 and TRBJ2-3, with 9 bases lining up with TRBD2. Germline V gene lookup returns CDR1 LNHNV and CDR2 YYDKDF (reference sequence). This CDR3 contains 18 residues. Trimming at V came to 3 bases and at J to 3 bases, leaving 13 bases not matched to a gene. CDR3 coding DNA: TGTGCCACCAGCAGGTTAGCGGGAGAGGGGCTTGGGACAGATACGCAGTATTTT. Translated, it gives CATSRLAGEGLGTDTQYF.

CDR3 DNA sequence: TGTGCCAGCAGCCCCTCACTAGCGGGAGGGCGTAGTCCGTACTTC. Amino acid sequence: CASSPSLAGGRSPYF. The chain is built from TRBV3-1 (or the pseudogene TRBV3-2) and TRBJ2-7, with TRBD2 matching over 13 bases. The germline gives CDR1 LGHDT, CDR2 YNNKEL (reference sequence). After removal of 4 bases from V and 12 bases from J, the junction contained 12 bases not matched to a gene. The CDR3 extends over 15 amino acids.